This passage covers 21 T cell receptor beta chains from one sample sequenced in a study of human T cells and chemical hapten exposure. Each CDR3 protein gets one entry after TCRdb re-called the RACE reads with MiXCR. The table has some 350,000 distinct CDR3 sequences, around 7% seen once. Regarding time point: patch test 1, 2 weeks after DPC sensitization. Specified treatment: therapeutic diphenylcyclopropenone sensitization with weekly scalp DPC. The sequences come from whole blood, collected in connection with sensitization to the hapten diphenylcyclopropenone (DPC). The receptor set was obtained from a woman under 30 with alopecia areata. Some clones in this sample may be carry-over from other donors' samples.

J is TRBJ2-2 and V is TRBV9; 10 bases map to TRBD1. The V gene end was trimmed by 3 bases and the J gene end by 5 bases; junction bases not matched to a gene: 4. The CDR3 has 15 residues. In germline, CDR1 is SGDLS, CDR2 YYNGEE. In DNA form, the CDR3 reads TGTGCCAGCAGCGCGACAGGGGGCAGGACCGGGGAGCTGTTTTTT. Translated, it gives CASSATGGRTGELFF.

CDR3 region: CASSQDPQATVMNTEAFF. In DNA, the CDR3 is TGCGCCAGCAGCCAAGACCCCCAGGCAACAGTCATGAACACTGAAGCTTTCTTT. The chain is built from TRBV4-1 and TRBJ1-1; no reliable D call. Germline CDR1 MGHRA, CDR2 YSYEKL. The CDR3 is 18 amino acids. Deletions cut 0 bases from V and 0 bases from J, with 17 bases between.

The J gene is TRBJ2-5, the V gene TRBV14, with D maybe TRBD2 (6 bases). The CDR3 consists of 13 residues. V was shortened by 4 bases and J by 5 bases, with 11 bases between the two germline ends. CDR1 SGHDN and CDR2 FVKESK come from the germline V gene. In nucleotides, the CDR3 is TGTGCCAGCAGCCGAGACGGAGGGGAGACCCAGTACTTC. It codes for CASSRDGGETQYF.

This chain joins TRBV7-6 and TRBJ1-3; D is ambiguous. Trimming removed 2 bases from V and 0 bases from J, with 11 bases in between. The V gene's germline CDR1 is SGHVS and CDR2 FNYEAQ. CDR3 size: 16 residues. CDR3 amino acids: CASSLSGGDSGNTIYF. CDR3 DNA sequence: TGTGCCAGCAGCTTATCAGGAGGCGACTCTGGAAACACCATATATTTT.

CDR3 in amino acids: CSVAQGTGLGYTF. CDR3 nucleotide sequence: TGCAGCGTCGCCCAAGGCACAGGGCTAGGCTACACCTTC. The rearrangement uses TRBV29-1 and TRBJ1-2, with D possibly TRBD1 on 6 matching bases. V lost 6 bases, J lost 8 bases, and 19 bases lay in between. This CDR3 contains 13 residues. CDR1 is SQVTM, CDR2 ANQGSEA, per germline.

This clonotype has a handful of counts. DNA of the CDR3: TGTGCCAGCAGCCAAGAGGGAGCAGGGGTGTCTGGCTACACCTTC. Translated, it gives CASSQEGAGVSGYTF. The V gene is TRBV3-1, the J gene TRBJ1-2; TRBD1 is a possible D gene (6 bases). Germline V lookup: CDR1 LGHDT, CDR2 YNNKEL (reference sequence). This CDR3 has 15 residues. Trimming removed 0 bases from V and 7 bases from J, with 15 bases in between.

This chain uses TRBV4-3 with TRBJ1-1, with D perhaps TRBD1 (6 bases). This CDR3 spans 16 amino acids. Trimming shortened V by 1 base and J by 5 bases, and 17 bases separated the two germline ends. Germline CDR1 is LGHNA and CDR2 is YSLEER. CDR3 nucleotides: TGCGCCAGCAGCCAAGTGGTTTGGCAGGGGAAGACTGAAGCTTTCTTT. It translates to CASSQVVWQGKTEAFF.

This clonotype was counted only a few times. The chain links TRBV12-3 or TRBV12-4 to TRBJ1-2; D unclear. CDR3 size: 12 residues. The germline V and J ends were trimmed by 11 bases and 8 bases, with 18 bases remaining between them. The CDR3 nucleotides read TGTGCCGCATCCCTTGTAGTTGGCGGCTACACCTTC. This codes for CAASLVVGGYTF.

Ten or more counts support this clonotype. The gene calls are TRBV10-3 and TRBJ1-2; D remains unclear. Trimming shortened V by 3 bases and J by 5 bases, and 10 bases separated the two germline ends. The germline CDR1 and CDR2 sequences are ENHRY and SYGVKD. This CDR3 contains 13 residues. The CDR3 reads CAISEEVEYGYTF. In DNA, the CDR3 is TGTGCCATCAGTGAAGAAGTAGAATATGGCTACACCTTC.

This clonotype was counted many times. V is TRBV5-1 and J is TRBJ2-5; D gene unclear. The CDR3 extends over 17 amino acids. Trimming pared 3 bases from V and 0 bases from J, leaving 18 bases between. Germline V gene lookup returns CDR1 SGHRS and CDR2 YFSETQ. The CDR3: CASSSSASRPYQETQYF. Written as DNA, the CDR3 is TGCGCCAGCAGCTCCTCTGCCTCGCGCCCGTACCAAGAGACCCAGTACTTC.

This clonotype has only a few counts. V and J are TRBV12-3 or TRBV12-4 and TRBJ1-4; 7 bases map to TRBD1. The CDR3 is 14 residues long. After removal of 7 bases from V and 5 bases from J, the junction contained 7 bases not matched to a gene. The CDR3 coding sequence is TGTGCCAGCACCGAGGGACAGAGGAATGAAAAACTGTTTTTT. Translated, it gives CASTEGQRNEKLFF.

The chain is built from TRBV7-2 and TRBJ2-3, with TRBD2 matching over 9 bases. Trimming at V came to 7 bases and at J to 5 bases, leaving 10 bases not matched to a gene. In germline, CDR1 is SGHTA, CDR2 FQGNSA. The CDR3 spans 15 residues. CDR3 amino acids: CASTASGAGGDTQYF. The CDR3 region has the DNA TGTGCCAGCACGGCTAGCGGGGCAGGTGGAGATACGCAGTATTTT. Drawing the rest from reference TRBV7-2 and TRBJ2-3, the complete variable domain is GAGVSQSPSNKVTEKGKDVELRCDPISGHTALYWYRQSLGQGLEFLIYFQGNSAPDKSGLPSDRFSAERTGGSVSTLTIQRTQQEDSAVYLCASTASGAGGDTQYFGPGTRLTVL.

This clonotype was observed a few times. The genes are TRBV29-1 and TRBJ1-2, with 8 bases lining up with TRBD1. Germline V lookup: CDR1 SQVTM, CDR2 ANQGSEA. CDR3 size: 15 residues. J was trimmed by 7 bases and V by 0 bases; bases with no gene match: 10. The CDR3 nucleotides read TGCAGCGTTGAAGATCCCCCCCGGGGGACAGGTGGCTACACCTTC. Protein sequence: CSVEDPPRGTGGYTF.

The CDR3, as DNA: TGTGCCAGCGCTATCTTGCCTCGGAATTCACCCCTCCACTTT. Translated, it gives CASAILPRNSPLHF. V usage is TRBV27 and J usage is TRBJ1-6, with D uncertain. V dropped 8 bases and J dropped 7 bases, with 15 bases sitting between them. The CDR3 is 14 amino acids. Germline lookup yields CDR1 MNHEY and CDR2 SMNVEV (reference sequence).

This clonotype was counted ten times or more. The chain employs TRBV11-2 and TRBJ2-1; unclear D gene. The germline CDR1 and CDR2 sequences are SGHAT and FQNNGV. There are 13 residues in the CDR3. The V end lost 3 bases, the J end lost 0 bases, and 3 bases lay between the germline ends. CDR3 nucleotides: TGTGCCAGCAGCTTTGTCTCCTACAATGAGCAGTTCTTC. Protein sequence: CASSFVSYNEQFF.

This clonotype was recorded a few times. The V call is TRBV7-2, the J call TRBJ2-3; 9 bases align to TRBD2. Trimming removed 4 bases from V and 4 bases from J; junction bases left unmatched: 6. This CDR3 contains 15 residues. CDR1 and CDR2 from the germline V gene are SGHTA and FQGNSA. The CDR3 region has the DNA TGTGCCAGCAGCTCCGTAGCGGGGGATGCAGATACGCAGTATTTT. Its protein is CASSSVAGDADTQYF. Together with reference TRBV7-2 and TRBJ2-3, the CDR3 gives the full variable domain: GAGVSQSPSNKVTEKGKDVELRCDPISGHTALYWYRQSLGQGLEFLIYFQGNSAPDKSGLPSDRFSAERTGGSVSTLTIQRTQQEDSAVYLCASSSVAGDADTQYFGPGTRLTVL.

This clonotype was observed many times. The V and J genes are TRBV27 and TRBJ2-3, with 7 bases that match TRBD1. Trimming cost V 10 bases and J 1 base; bases outside gene matches: 8. This CDR3 has 14 amino acids. Germline assignment: CDR1 MNHEY and CDR2 SMNVEV (reference sequence). The CDR3 region is CATIPGGRTDTQYF. The CDR3 DNA follows: TGTGCCACCATACCAGGGGGTCGCACAGATACGCAGTATTTT.

There are many counts of this clonotype. The chain couples TRBV6-5 to TRBJ1-2; D unresolved. The CDR3 loop spans 13 amino acids. CDR1 and CDR2 (germline): MNHEY, SVGAGI. V was pared by 6 bases and J by 6 bases, with 14 bases between. CDR3 residues: CASRSGSGNGYTF. In DNA form, the CDR3 reads TGTGCCAGCAGGTCCGGGTCGGGGAATGGCTACACCTTC.

This sequence joins TRBV20-1 and TRBJ1-4; D unresolved. Trimming pared 6 bases from V and 5 bases from J, leaving 7 bases between. CDR1 is DFQATT, CDR2 SNEGSKA, per germline (reference sequence). The CDR3 loop spans 11 amino acids. CDR3 sequence: CSARRNEKLFF. In nucleotides, the CDR3 is TGCAGTGCAAGGAGAAATGAAAAACTGTTTTTT.

The gene calls are TRBV5-1 and TRBJ2-3, with 12 nucleotides matching TRBD2. V trimming: 8 bases; J trimming: 0 bases; junction bases outside the gene matches: 4. Germline CDR1 reads SGHRS; CDR2 reads YFSETQ. The CDR3 contains 15 residues. The CDR3 coding sequence is TGCGCCAGTCATGGACTAGCGGGGAGCACAGATACGCAGTATTTT. Its translation: CASHGLAGSTDTQYF.

This clonotype was seen more than once but under ten times. The chain employs TRBV6-5 and TRBJ1-1; 7 bases map to TRBD1. CDR1 and CDR2 (germline): MNHEY, SVGAGI. This CDR3 has 13 amino acids. J gave up 3 bases and V 8 bases, and 6 bases lay outside the gene matches. CDR3 nucleotide sequence: TGTGCCAGCCGACGGGGGACAGACACTGAAGCTTTCTTT. It encodes CASRRGTDTEAFF.